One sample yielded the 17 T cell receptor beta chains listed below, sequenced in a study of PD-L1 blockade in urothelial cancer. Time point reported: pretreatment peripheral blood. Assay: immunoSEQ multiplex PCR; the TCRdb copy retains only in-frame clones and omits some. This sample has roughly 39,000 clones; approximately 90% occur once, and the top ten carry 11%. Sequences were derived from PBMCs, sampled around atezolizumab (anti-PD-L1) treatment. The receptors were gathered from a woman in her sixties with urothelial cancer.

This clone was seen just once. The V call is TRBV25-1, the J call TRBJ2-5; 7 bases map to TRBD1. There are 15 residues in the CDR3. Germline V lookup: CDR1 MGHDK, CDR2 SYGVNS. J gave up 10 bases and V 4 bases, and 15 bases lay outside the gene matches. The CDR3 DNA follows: TGTGCCAGCAGTGTTACAGGGGCTGGGGGTGCGGACCAGTACTTC. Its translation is CASSVTGAGGADQYF. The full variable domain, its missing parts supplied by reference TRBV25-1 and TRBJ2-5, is EADIYQTPRYLVIGTGKKITLECSQTMGHDKMYWYQQDPGMELHLIHYSYGVNSTEKGDLSSESTVSRIRTEHFPLTLESARPSHTSQYLCASSVTGAGGADQYFGPGTRLLVL.

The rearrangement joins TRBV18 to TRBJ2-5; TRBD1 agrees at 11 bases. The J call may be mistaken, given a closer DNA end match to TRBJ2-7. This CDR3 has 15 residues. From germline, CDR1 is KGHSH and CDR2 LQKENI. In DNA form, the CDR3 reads TGTGCCAGCTCACCACGGACAGGGGGCCCCTACGAGCAGTACTTC. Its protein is CASSPRTGGPYEQYF.

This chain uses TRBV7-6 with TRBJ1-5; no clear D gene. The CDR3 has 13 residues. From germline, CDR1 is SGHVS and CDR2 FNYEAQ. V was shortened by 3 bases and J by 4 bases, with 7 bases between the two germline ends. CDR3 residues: CASSLEVNQPQHF. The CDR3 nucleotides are TGTGCCAGCAGCTTGGAGGTGAATCAGCCCCAGCATTTT.

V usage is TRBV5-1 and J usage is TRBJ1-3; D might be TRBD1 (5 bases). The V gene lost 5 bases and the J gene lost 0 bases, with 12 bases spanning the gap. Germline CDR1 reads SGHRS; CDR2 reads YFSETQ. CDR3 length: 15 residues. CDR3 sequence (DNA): TGCGCCAGCAGGCCTACAGGAAACTCTGGAAACACCATATATTTT. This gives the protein CASRPTGNSGNTIYF.

The DNA for the CDR3 is TGTGCCAGCAGCCCTTCAGGGGGTGGGACCGGGGAGCTGTTTTTT. This translates into CASSPSGGGTGELFF. The chain is built from TRBV7-2 and TRBJ2-2, with 7 bases identical to TRBD1. CDR1 SGHTA and CDR2 FQGNSA come from the germline V gene. The length of the CDR3 is 15 residues. Trimming cost V 5 bases and J 5 bases; bases outside gene matches: 8. The entire variable domain, with the rest obtained from reference TRBV7-2 and TRBJ2-2, is as follows: GAGVSQSPSNKVTEKGKDVELRCDPISGHTALYWYRQSLGQGLEFLIYFQGNSAPDKSGLPSDRFSAERTGGSVSTLTIQRTQQEDSAVYLCASSPSGGGTGELFFGEGSRLTVL.

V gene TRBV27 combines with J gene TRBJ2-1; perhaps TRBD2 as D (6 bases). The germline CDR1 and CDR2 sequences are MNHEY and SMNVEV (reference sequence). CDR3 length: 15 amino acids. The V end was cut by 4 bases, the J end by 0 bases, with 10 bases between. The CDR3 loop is CASSWAGRSYNEQFF. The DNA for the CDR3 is TGTGCCAGCAGTTGGGCGGGACGCTCCTACAATGAGCAGTTCTTC.

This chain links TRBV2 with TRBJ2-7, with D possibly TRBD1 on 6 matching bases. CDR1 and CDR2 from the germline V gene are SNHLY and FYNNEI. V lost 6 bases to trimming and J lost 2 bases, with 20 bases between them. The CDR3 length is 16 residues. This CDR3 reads CASRDSKGTMPYEQYF. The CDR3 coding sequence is TGTGCCAGCAGAGACTCCAAGGGGACAATGCCCTACGAGCAGTACTTC.

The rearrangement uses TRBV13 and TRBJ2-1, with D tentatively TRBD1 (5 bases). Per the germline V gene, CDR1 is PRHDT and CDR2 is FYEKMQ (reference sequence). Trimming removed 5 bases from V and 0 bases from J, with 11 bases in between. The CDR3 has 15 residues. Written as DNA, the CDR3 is TGTGCCAGCAGCCCCGACAGTTACTCCTACAATGAGCAGTTCTTC. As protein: CASSPDSYSYNEQFF.

This CDR3 is CASSQGSSGNIYNEQFF. CDR3 sequence (DNA): TGCGCCAGCAGCCAAGGATCTAGCGGGAATATCTACAATGAGCAGTTCTTC. The chain links TRBV4-1 to TRBJ2-1, with TRBD2 matching over 9 bases. The CDR3 loop spans 17 amino acids. J lost 3 bases, V lost 1 base, and 7 bases had no gene match. Looked up from germline, CDR1 is MGHRA and CDR2 is YSYEKL.

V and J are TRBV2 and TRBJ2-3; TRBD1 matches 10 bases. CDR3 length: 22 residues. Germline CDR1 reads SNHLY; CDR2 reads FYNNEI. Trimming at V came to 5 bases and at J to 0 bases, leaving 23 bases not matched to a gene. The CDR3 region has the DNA TGTGCCAGCAGTTACCGGGACAGGGGAATGTTAGCGGGAAACCCTAGCACAGATACGCAGTATTTT. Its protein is CASSYRDRGMLAGNPSTDTQYF.

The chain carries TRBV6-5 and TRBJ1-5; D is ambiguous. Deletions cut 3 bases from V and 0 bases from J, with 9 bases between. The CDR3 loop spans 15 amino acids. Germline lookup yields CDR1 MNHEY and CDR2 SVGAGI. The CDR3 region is CASSYNSRSNQPQHF. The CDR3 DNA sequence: TGTGCCAGCAGTTATAACAGCCGTAGCAATCAGCCCCAGCATTTT.

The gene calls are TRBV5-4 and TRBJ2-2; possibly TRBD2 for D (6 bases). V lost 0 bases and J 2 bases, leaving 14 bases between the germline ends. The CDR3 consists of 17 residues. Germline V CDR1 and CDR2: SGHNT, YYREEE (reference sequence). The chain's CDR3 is CASSLAGDLVNTGELFF. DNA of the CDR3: TGTGCCAGCAGCTTGGCCGGGGACTTGGTAAACACCGGGGAGCTGTTTTTT. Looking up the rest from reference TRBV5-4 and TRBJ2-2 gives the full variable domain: ETGVTQSPTHLIKTRGQQVTLRCSSQSGHNTVSWYQQALGQGPQFIFQYYREEENGRGNFPPRFSGLQFPNYSSELNVNALELDDSALYLCASSLAGDLVNTGELFFGEGSRLTVL.

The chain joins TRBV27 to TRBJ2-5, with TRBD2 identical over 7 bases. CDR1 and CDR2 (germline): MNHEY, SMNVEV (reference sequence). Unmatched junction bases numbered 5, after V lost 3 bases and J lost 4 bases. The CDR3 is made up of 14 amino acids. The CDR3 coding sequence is TGTGCCAGCAGTTTTGGGGGGGGAGGAGAGACCCAGTACTTC. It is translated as CASSFGGGGETQYF.

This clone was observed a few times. CDR3 coding DNA: TGTGCCAGCAGTTTGCTAGGGGTTACGAGCTCTGGGGCCAACGTCCTGACTTTC. Residues: CASSLLGVTSSGANVLTF. V usage is TRBV28 and J usage is TRBJ2-6; D is perhaps TRBD1 (5 bases). The CDR3 spans 18 residues. The V end was cut by 3 bases, the J end by 0 bases, with 15 bases between. Looked up from germline, CDR1 is MDHEN and CDR2 is SYDVKM.

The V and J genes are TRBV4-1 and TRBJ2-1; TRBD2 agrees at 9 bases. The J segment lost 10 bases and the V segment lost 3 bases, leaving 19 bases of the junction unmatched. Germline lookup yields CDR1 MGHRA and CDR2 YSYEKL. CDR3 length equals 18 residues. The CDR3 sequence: CASSQGGAGLAGRVEQFF. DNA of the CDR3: TGCGCCAGCAGCCAGGGGGGGGCCGGGCTAGCGGGACGGGTGGAGCAGTTCTTC.

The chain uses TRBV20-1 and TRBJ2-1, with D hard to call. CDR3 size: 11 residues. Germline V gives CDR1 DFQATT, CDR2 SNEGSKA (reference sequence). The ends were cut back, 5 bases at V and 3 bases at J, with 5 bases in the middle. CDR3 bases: TGCAGTGCTTCCTACTACAATGAGCAGTTCTTC. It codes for CSASYYNEQFF.

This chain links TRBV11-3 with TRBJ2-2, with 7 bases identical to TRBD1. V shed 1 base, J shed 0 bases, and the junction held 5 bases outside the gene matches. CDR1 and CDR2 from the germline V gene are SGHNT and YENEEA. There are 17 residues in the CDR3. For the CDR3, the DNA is TGTGCCAGCAGCTTAGCCCGGGACAGTTCGAACACCGGGGAGCTGTTTTTT. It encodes CASSLARDSSNTGELFF. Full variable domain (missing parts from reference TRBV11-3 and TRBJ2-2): EAGVVQSPRYKIIEKKQPVAFWCNPISGHNTLYWYLQNLGQGPELLIRYENEEAVDDSQLPKDRFSAERLKGVDSTLKIQPAELGDSAVYLCASSLARDSSNTGELFFGEGSRLTVL.